This section outlines one TCR beta chain sequence together with its context. Clinical symptoms, serum thyroxine, TRAb, thyroid ultrasound and orbital computed tomography determined diagnosis. Trimming pared 8 bases from V and 10 bases from J, leaving 19 bases between. Germline V CDR1 and CDR2: KGHDR, SFDVKD. The CDR3 has 13 amino acids. This sample is part of a study of Graves' ophthalmopathy and Graves' hyperthyroidism. RNA transcripts served as template for amplifying TCR beta CDR3 sequences. An initial RT-PCR round employing HTBI primers preceded a second-round multiplex PCR. MiXCR, run by TCRdb on the multiplex PCR reads, gives a single entry per CDR3 protein. The sample carries hundreds of thousands of distinct CDR3 sequences, about 40% recorded once.

The clonotype was recovered from an adult man with Graves' ophthalmopathy. Sequencing was performed on peripheral blood. The V gene is TRBV24-1, the J gene TRBJ1-2; the D is unclear. In DNA form, the CDR3 reads TGTGCCACCACTCGTCCTAGCGGGAGGGTCTACACCTTC. Translating it yields CATTRPSGRVYTF.